The 5 T cell receptor beta chains below come from one sample, sequenced in a study of T cell responses to AZD1222 COVID-19 vaccine. Generated by immunoSEQ multiplex PCR, the TCRdb table keeps only in-frame clones and is missing some. The sample consists of about 120,000 clones, around 85% of them appearing once. Specimen: peripheral blood, collected on day 0 of AZD1222 vaccination. The source of these receptors is an adult in good health.

This chain connects TRBV5-1 to TRBJ2-5, with D possibly TRBD2 on 6 matching bases. The CDR3 is 14 amino acids. Germline V CDR1 and CDR2: SGHRS, YFSETQ. Trimming took off 4 bases at V and 5 bases at J, with 15 bases between the two ends. Here the CDR3 reads CASSPGGVGETQYF. The CDR3, as DNA: TGCGCCAGCAGCCCGGGCGGGGTAGGGGAGACCCAGTACTTC.

This rearrangement joins TRBV28 to TRBJ1-5; D remains ambiguous. Trimming removed 6 bases from V and 1 base from J, with 7 bases in between. Germline V CDR1 and CDR2: MDHEN, SYDVKM. CDR3 size: 13 residues. CDR3 DNA sequence: TGTGCCAGCAGCCCGGGCAGCAATCAGCCCCAGCATTTT. Its protein is CASSPGSNQPQHF.

The V gene is TRBV3-1 (or the pseudogene TRBV3-2), the J gene TRBJ1-1; no firm D call. The V and J ends lost 5 bases and 2 bases respectively, with 9 bases between them. Germline assignment: CDR1 LGHDT and CDR2 YNNKEL (reference sequence). The length of the CDR3 is 13 residues. CDR3 nucleotide sequence: TGTGCCAGCAGCTCCCGGCCCAACACTGAAGCTTTCTTT. It specifies CASSSRPNTEAFF.

This chain joins TRBV30 and TRBJ2-1, with 7 nucleotides matching TRBD2. Germline lookup yields CDR1 GTSNPN and CDR2 SVGIG (reference sequence). CDR3 size: 16 residues. Unmatched junction bases numbered 8, after V lost 1 base and J lost 2 bases. The CDR3 here is CAWSAWDGGAYNEQFF. The DNA of the CDR3 is TGTGCCTGGAGTGCCTGGGATGGGGGGGCCTACAATGAGCAGTTCTTC.

The V call is TRBV13, the J call TRBJ2-3; TRBD2 matches 11 bases. CDR3 length: 18 residues. Germline V gives CDR1 PRHDT, CDR2 FYEKMQ (reference sequence). V dropped 5 bases and J dropped 0; count of bases not matched to a gene: 10. The CDR3 region is CASSVTSGSFSSTDTQYF. CDR3 nucleotide sequence: TGTGCCAGCAGCGTCACTAGCGGGAGTTTCTCTAGCACAGATACGCAGTATTTT.